This TCR beta chain was recorded in a study of T cells after yellow fever vaccination. 5'RACE template switching generated TCR cDNA, adding a universal primer site and UMIs. TCRdb analysed the 5' RACE reads with MiXCR anew, one entry per CDR3 protein. The sample consists of some 300,000 distinct CDR3 sequences, approximately 10% of them appearing once. This receptor was obtained from a man younger than 35 who received the YFV17D yellow fever vaccine. The sample in question was CD4+ T cells sorted from PBMCs, obtained 5 days after the yellow fever booster vaccination.

The CDR3 nucleotides read TGTGCCAGCAGTTTAGTGGGTAGCCTGGCGAGCACAGATACGCAGTATTTT. Its protein is CASSLVGSLASTDTQYF. J is TRBJ2-3 and V is TRBV12-3 or TRBV12-4, with D unclear. This CDR3 is 17 amino acids long. Trimming shortened V by 1 base and J by 0 bases, and 14 bases separated the two germline ends.